The 31 T cell receptor beta chains below were found in one sample sequenced in a study of cytomegalovirus exposure and HLA in healthy donors. PCR used 60 Vbeta primers and 13 Jbeta primers. Profiled with immunoSEQ multiplex PCR; TCRdb holds only in-frame clones, not every one. The sample has roughly 40,000 clones; 75% to 85% are singletons. The source material was PBMCs. Every receptor here comes from a woman in her 40s in good health and CMV-seronegative.

The chain carries TRBV7-2 and TRBJ2-5, with TRBD2 matching 10 bases. V shed 5 bases, J shed 5 bases, and the junction held 8 bases outside the gene matches. CDR1 and CDR2 from the germline V gene are SGHTA and FQGNSA. The CDR3 runs to 15 residues. Here the CDR3 reads CASSKQRGGRETQYF. CDR3 coding DNA: TGTGCCAGCAGCAAACAGCGGGGGGGCAGGGAGACCCAGTACTTC.

This clone was seen a few times. The chain joins TRBV28 to TRBJ1-5; tentative D call: TRBD1 (5 bases). V shed 5 bases and J shed 0 bases, with 14 bases lying between them. In germline, CDR1 is MDHEN, CDR2 SYDVKM. This CDR3 region has 16 residues. In DNA form, the CDR3 reads TGTGCCAGCAGTCCCAAGGGGCTCTATAGCAATCAGCCCCAGCATTTT. It translates to CASSPKGLYSNQPQHF.

The chain recombines TRBV7-9 with TRBJ2-7; 8 bases are shared with TRBD1. The CDR3 loop spans 10 amino acids. Germline CDR1 reads SEHNR; CDR2 reads FQNEAQ (reference sequence). V dropped 7 bases and J dropped 12; count of bases not matched to a gene: 5. CDR3 coding DNA: TGTGCCAGCAACGGACAGGGAGGGTACTTC. Its translation is CASNGQGGYF.

This chain links TRBV6-1 with TRBJ1-1; weak D call: TRBD1 (6 bases). V shed 1 base and J shed 5 bases, with 14 bases lying between them. The CDR3 loop spans 15 amino acids. CDR1 and CDR2 (germline): MNHNS, SASEGT. The CDR3, as DNA: TGTGCCAGCAGTGAAGTGGTGGAGAGGGGGACTGAAGCTTTCTTT. Translating it yields CASSEVVERGTEAFF.

The CDR3 DNA follows: TGTGCCAGCAGTTCCGAGGCCAGCTCCTATAATTCACCCCTCCACTTT. It specifies CASSSEASSYNSPLHF. The chain joins TRBV27 to TRBJ1-6; no definite D call. CDR3 length equals 16 residues. Deletions cut 4 bases from V and 0 bases from J, with 10 bases between. Germline-derived CDR1 and CDR2 are MNHEY and SMNVEV (reference sequence).

The chain couples TRBV5-1 to TRBJ2-1; 11 bases agree with TRBD2. The CDR3 loop spans 15 amino acids. J lost 5 bases, V lost 2 bases, and 3 bases had no gene match. Germline loops: CDR1 SGHRS, CDR2 YFSETQ. In DNA, the CDR3 is TGCGCCAGCAGCTTTAGCGGGGGGGAAGACAATGAGCAGTTCTTC. It translates to CASSFSGGEDNEQFF.

This chain connects TRBV28 to TRBJ1-3, with D possibly being TRBD1 (6 bases). The CDR3 has 15 residues. CDR1 and CDR2 (germline): MDHEN, SYDVKM. The V end lost 6 bases, the J end lost 3 bases, and 15 bases lay between the germline ends. CDR3 coding DNA: TGTGCCAGCAGCCCCGGGGGGGCGGGTGGAAACACCATATATTTT. Its protein is CASSPGGAGGNTIYF.

J is TRBJ1-1 and V is TRBV7-3, with D unresolved. This CDR3 spans 13 amino acids. The germline V gene encodes CDR1 SGHTA and CDR2 FQGTGA. V gave up 5 bases and J gave up 7 bases, with 14 bases separating them. The CDR3 spells CASSQSSRGEAFF. CDR3 DNA sequence: TGTGCCAGCAGCCAAAGCTCCCGGGGTGAAGCTTTCTTT. Supplemented by reference TRBV7-3 and TRBJ1-1, the full variable domain reads GAGVSQTPSNKVTEKGKYVELRCDPISGHTALYWYRQSLGQGPEFLIYFQGTGAADDSGLPNDRFFAVRPEGSVSTLKIQRTERGDSAVYLCASSQSSRGEAFFGQGTRLTVV.

This sequence joins TRBV6-1 and TRBJ2-3, with 9 bases aligning to TRBD2. Germline loops: CDR1 MNHNS, CDR2 SASEGT. This CDR3 spans 16 amino acids. After removal of 3 bases from V and 2 bases from J, the junction contained 6 bases not matched to a gene. The CDR3 spells CASSDGAGGPTDTQYF. CDR3 coding DNA: TGTGCCAGCAGTGATGGGGCGGGGGGGCCCACAGATACGCAGTATTTT.

The chain combines TRBV7-6 with TRBJ1-5; D remains unclear. This CDR3 is built from 12 residues. Germline assignment: CDR1 SGHVS and CDR2 FNYEAQ. The V end lost 10 bases, the J end lost 7 bases, and 14 bases lay between the germline ends. The CDR3 region is CAIGRLEQPQHF. CDR3 nucleotide sequence: TGTGCCATAGGGAGGCTAGAGCAGCCCCAGCATTTT.

The genes are TRBV29-1 and TRBJ1-3; 7 nucleotides agree with TRBD1. The CDR3 spans 14 residues. The V gene's germline CDR1 is SQVTM and CDR2 ANQGSEA. The V segment lost 2 bases and the J segment 3 bases; nucleotides outside the gene matches: 4. The CDR3 reads CSVELGGVGNTIYF. The CDR3 region has the DNA TGCAGCGTTGAATTAGGGGGCGTTGGAAACACCATATATTTT.

The chain links TRBV19 to TRBJ1-3; TRBD1 might be the D (6 bases). V was trimmed by 6 bases and J by 6 bases, leaving 18 bases between them. Germline-derived CDR1 and CDR2 are LNHDA and SQIVND (reference sequence). This CDR3 has 15 residues. The CDR3 spells CASRHHRAPANTIYF. CDR3 nucleotides: TGTGCCAGTAGGCATCACAGGGCCCCTGCAAACACCATATATTTT.

The V and J genes are TRBV7-2 and TRBJ2-1; TRBD1 aligns across 7 bases. Unmatched junction bases numbered 10, after V lost 5 bases and J lost 0 bases. Germline loops: CDR1 SGHTA, CDR2 FQGNSA. The CDR3 totals 17 residues. CDR3 nucleotides: TGTGCCAGCAGCCCTAGACAGGGACGGGGCTCCTACAATGAGCAGTTCTTC. Protein sequence: CASSPRQGRGSYNEQFF.

This clone was observed a few times. The chain joins TRBV7-2 to TRBJ1-3; perhaps TRBD1 as D (5 bases). V lost 8 bases, J lost 0 bases, and 8 bases lay in between. Germline V gives CDR1 SGHTA, CDR2 FQGNSA. This CDR3 comprises 13 residues. This CDR3 is CASAGFSGNTIYF. The CDR3, as DNA: TGTGCCAGCGCAGGGTTCTCTGGAAACACCATATATTTT.

This chain uses TRBV25-1 with TRBJ2-5, with D hard to call. Germline CDR1 and CDR2: MGHDK and SYGVNS. The CDR3 totals 10 residues. V was clipped by 8 bases and J by 5 bases, with 6 bases between them. CDR3 sequence reads: CASPRETQYF. CDR3 in DNA: TGTGCCAGCCCGAGGGAGACCCAGTACTTC.

This clone occurred a few times. The chain carries TRBV5-1 and TRBJ2-1, with TRBD1 as a possible D gene (6 bases). Germline CDR1 is SGHRS and CDR2 is YFSETQ. V lost 6 bases and J lost 0, with 10 bases in between. CDR3 length: 14 residues. CDR3: CASNRDNSYNEQFF. DNA for the CDR3: TGCGCCAGCAACCGGGACAACTCCTACAATGAGCAGTTCTTC.

This chain joins TRBV4-3 and TRBJ2-4, with 7 bases lining up with TRBD2. Germline CDR1 is LGHNA and CDR2 is YSLEER. The V segment lost 1 base and the J segment 9 bases; nucleotides outside the gene matches: 6. The CDR3 runs 14 residues. The CDR3: CASSQGRGSGIQYF. The DNA for the CDR3 is TGCGCCAGCAGCCAAGGGCGGGGGTCGGGCATTCAGTACTTC.

The V and J genes are TRBV2 and TRBJ2-5; 9 bases map to TRBD2. This CDR3 comprises 14 residues. J gave up 4 bases and V 5 bases, and 5 bases lay outside the gene matches. Per germline, CDR1 SNHLY and CDR2 FYNNEI. The DNA of the CDR3 is TGTGCCAGCAGTTATAGCGGGGGCGCAGAGACCCAGTACTTC. It yields the protein CASSYSGGAETQYF.

The V gene is TRBV2, the J gene TRBJ2-7, with D maybe TRBD1 (5 bases). This CDR3 is built from 16 residues. The V end was cut by 5 bases, the J end by 1 base, with 18 bases between. Germline V gene data show CDR1 as SNHLY and CDR2 as FYNNEI. Here the CDR3 reads CASSSPTETVSYEQYV. CDR3 in DNA: TGTGCCAGCAGTTCTCCGACCGAGACAGTTTCCTACGAGCAGTACGTC.

The chain joins TRBV2 to TRBJ1-4, with a weak D call TRBD1 (5 bases). The CDR3 runs to 12 residues. Germline V lookup: CDR1 SNHLY, CDR2 FYNNEI. V gave up 7 bases and J gave up 8 bases, with 11 bases separating them. The CDR3 here is CASKTDIEKLFF. The CDR3 DNA reads as TGTGCCAGCAAGACGGACATAGAAAAACTGTTTTTT. Drawing the rest from reference TRBV2 and TRBJ1-4, the complete variable domain is EPEVTQTPSHQVTQMGQEVILRCVPISNHLYFYWYRQILGQKVEFLVSFYNNEISEKSEIFDDQFSVERPDGSNFTLKIRSTKLEDSAMYFCASKTDIEKLFFGSGTQLSVL.

The chain uses TRBV5-1 and TRBJ1-1; D call uncertain. CDR1 and CDR2 (germline): SGHRS, YFSETQ. This CDR3 has 14 residues. The ends were cut back, 1 base at V and 2 bases at J, with 9 bases in the middle. The CDR3 loop reads CASSLPGTNTEAFF. In DNA, the CDR3 is TGCGCCAGCAGCTTGCCGGGTACCAACACTGAAGCTTTCTTT.

The rearrangement links TRBV7-8 to TRBJ1-5; no clear D. This CDR3 contains 16 residues. In germline, CDR1 is SGHVS, CDR2 FQNEAQ. V lost 5 bases to trimming and J lost 0 bases, with 14 bases between them. CDR3 DNA sequence: TGTGCCAGCAGCCCCCTGGTCGGGATTAGCAATCAGCCCCAGCATTTT. Its translation: CASSPLVGISNQPQHF. Combining the CDR3 with reference TRBV7-8 and TRBJ1-5 gives the whole variable domain GAGVSQSPRYKVAKRGQDVALRCDPISGHVSLFWYQQALGQGPEFLTYFQNEAQLDKSGLPSDRFFAERPEGSVSTLKIQRTQQEDSAVYLCASSPLVGISNQPQHFGDGTRLSIL.

The CDR3 sequence is CAISSGRGSSGNTIYF. The CDR3, as DNA: TGTGCCATCTCGTCCGGTAGGGGATCCTCTGGAAACACCATATATTTT. The chain is built from TRBV10-3 and TRBJ1-3, with D possibly TRBD1 on 5 matching bases. This CDR3 spans 16 amino acids. Germline CDR1 and CDR2: ENHRY and SYGVKD. Trimming removed 8 bases from V and 0 bases from J, with 17 bases in between.

The chain carries TRBV7-2 and TRBJ2-3; 8 positions match TRBD2. In germline, CDR1 is SGHTA, CDR2 FQGNSA. Trimming at V came to 1 base and at J to 4 bases, leaving 16 bases not matched to a gene. The CDR3 consists of 19 residues. CDR3 nucleotides: TGTGCCAGCAGCTTAGAGATTGCGGGGGGCGAGTTAGTCTCAGATACGCAGTATTTT. The encoded protein is CASSLEIAGGELVSDTQYF.

This chain connects TRBV5-1 to TRBJ1-3, with D perhaps matching TRBD1 (6 bases). Germline values: CDR1 SGHRS, CDR2 YFSETQ. There are 15 residues in the CDR3. Trimming left V 1 base short and J 4 bases short, with 12 bases between. The CDR3 spells CASSLNGQFGNTIYF. The CDR3 nucleotides are TGCGCCAGCAGCTTGAATGGACAGTTCGGAAACACCATATATTTT.

V gene TRBV5-3 combines with J gene TRBJ1-1; tentatively, D is TRBD1 (6 bases). TRBV5-3 is assigned to the ORF class and has an uncertain function. Trimming cost V 4 bases and J 3 bases, with 13 bases left between them. The length of the CDR3 is 14 residues. CDR3 DNA sequence: TGTGCCAGAAGCGATGAGGGGGAGCACACTGAAGCTTTCTTT. Amino acids: CARSDEGEHTEAFF.

The chain has TRBV6-4 and TRBJ2-7; 7 bases match TRBD2. J gave up 4 bases and V 2 bases, and 20 bases lay outside the gene matches. This CDR3 region has 19 residues. Germline V gives CDR1 MRHNA, CDR2 SNTAGT. CDR3 sequence: CASSDPPIGLVGALYEQYV. Written as DNA, the CDR3 is TGTGCCAGCAGTGACCCGCCCATCGGACTAGTAGGGGCCTTGTACGAGCAGTACGTC.

In this sample, this clone turned up a few times. The rearrangement links TRBV15 to TRBJ2-5; D is uncertain. Germline-derived CDR1 and CDR2 are LNHNV and YYDKDF (reference sequence). The CDR3 has 13 residues. The ends were cut back, 1 base at V and 5 bases at J, with 8 bases in the middle. The CDR3 loop is CATSRAQAETQYF. CDR3 sequence (DNA): TGTGCCACCAGCAGAGCGCAGGCGGAGACCCAGTACTTC.

The rearrangement joins TRBV7-3 to TRBJ2-3; 13 bases fit TRBD2. Germline V CDR1 and CDR2: SGHTA, FQGTGA. There are 16 residues in the CDR3. With 5 bases clipped from V and 0 bases from J, the junction kept 2 bases outside the gene matches. This CDR3 is CASSRTSGGSTDTQYF. DNA of the CDR3: TGTGCCAGCAGCCGGACTAGCGGGGGAAGCACAGATACGCAGTATTTT.

V is TRBV6-1 and J is TRBJ2-7, with 10 bases lining up with TRBD2. The CDR3 runs 13 residues. The trim removed 9 bases at V and 2 bases at J, leaving 4 bases unmatched. Germline V gene data show CDR1 as MNHNS and CDR2 as SASEGT. In DNA form, the CDR3 reads TGTGCCAGTCGGACTAGCGGAGCCTACGAGCAGTACGTC. Amino acids: CASRTSGAYEQYV.

The chain combines TRBV5-1 with TRBJ1-2; D perhaps matches TRBD1 (6 bases). This CDR3 contains 14 residues. V shed 4 bases and J shed 8 bases, with 18 bases lying between them. In germline, CDR1 is SGHRS, CDR2 YFSETQ. The CDR3 sequence: CASSLEAGVLGYTF. CDR3 sequence (DNA): TGCGCCAGCAGCCTGGAGGCAGGGGTCCTGGGCTACACCTTC. Complete variable domain (other parts from reference TRBV5-1 and TRBJ1-2): KAGVTQTPRYLIKTRGQQVTLSCSPISGHRSVSWYQQTPGQGLQFLFEYFSETQRNKGNFPGRFSGRQFSNSRSEMNVSTLELGDSALYLCASSLEAGVLGYTFGSGTRLTVV.